The TCR beta chain described here comes from a study of control samples from healthy donors and cancer patients. This table comes from immunoSEQ multiplex PCR, and its TCRdb copy is limited to in-frame clones, with some not included. Among some 150,000 clones, just over 95% were seen once, and the ten largest hold over 0.9%. Per germline, CDR1 SGHRS and CDR2 YFSETQ. Trimming removed 4 bases from V and 4 bases from J, with 17 bases in between. This CDR3 comprises 16 residues. This rearrangement joins TRBV5-1 to TRBJ2-2; D possibly matches TRBD1 or TRBD2 (5 bases each). The specimen was blood. The sequence came from a woman in her 30s in good health. CDR3 in amino acids: CASSNRDRFLTGELFF. The DNA for the CDR3 is TGCGCCAGCAGCAACCGGGACCGATTTCTCACCGGGGAGCTGTTTTTT.